Listed here are 24 T cell receptor beta chains from one sample, sequenced in a study of PD-1 blockade in classical Hodgkin lymphoma. Assay: immunoSEQ multiplex PCR; the TCRdb copy retains only in-frame clones and omits some. The profile shows about 62,000 clones, around 89% of them singletons. All patients relapsed after autologous stem cell transplantation, and brentuximab vedotin exposure varied. The sequencing used peripheral blood mononuclear cells (PBMCs), collected at baseline. All receptors come from a human donor with classical Hodgkin lymphoma.

The chain carries TRBV27 and TRBJ1-2; 9 bases agree with TRBD1. CDR3 length equals 14 residues. Germline loops: CDR1 MNHEY, CDR2 SMNVEV (reference sequence). With 4 bases clipped from V and 3 bases from J, the junction kept 3 bases outside the gene matches. CDR3 residues: CASSSTGGYYGYTF. CDR3 DNA: TGTGCCAGCAGTTCCACAGGGGGCTACTATGGCTACACCTTC.

The chain links TRBV5-8 to TRBJ2-7; 8 bases line up with TRBD1. The CDR3 is 14 amino acids. V lost 5 bases, J lost 2 bases, and 6 bases stayed unmatched. Germline V gene data show CDR1 as SGHTS and CDR2 as YDEGEE. The CDR3 nucleotides are TGTGCCAGCAGATTTGCACAGGGGGCCTACGAGCAGTACTTC. This translates into CASRFAQGAYEQYF.

The V and J genes are TRBV5-8 and TRBJ1-5; 8 nucleotides line up with TRBD1. CDR3 size: 15 residues. Trimming cost V 3 bases and J 5 bases; bases outside gene matches: 7. Germline V gene data show CDR1 as SGHTS and CDR2 as YDEGEE. The DNA for the CDR3 is TGTGCCAGCAGCTCCTCAGGGGGCGCGTATCAGCCCCAGCATTTT. This translates into CASSSSGGAYQPQHF.

The chain is built from TRBV10-2 and TRBJ2-7; D remains unclear. The CDR3 sequence is 11 residues long. Germline CDR1 reads WSHSY; CDR2 reads SAAADI. Trimming removed 3 bases at V and 5 bases at J, with 5 bases between. CDR3 residues: CASSDSDEQYF. CDR3 sequence (DNA): TGCGCCAGCAGTGATAGTGACGAGCAGTACTTC.

CDR3 residues: CASSARLGTFTPFAPYEQYF. DNA for the CDR3: TGTGCCAGTAGTGCGCGACTAGGCACATTTACTCCCTTCGCCCCCTACGAGCAGTACTTC. This chain joins TRBV19 and TRBJ2-7; a possible D gene is TRBD2 (6 bases). Germline assignment: CDR1 LNHDA and CDR2 SQIVND (reference sequence). The CDR3 length is 20 residues. Trimming pared 5 bases from V and 2 bases from J, leaving 31 bases between.

The genes are TRBV6-5 and TRBJ1-6; D unclear. V dropped 0 bases and J dropped 0 bases, with 3 bases sitting between them. This CDR3 comprises 15 residues. Germline V CDR1 and CDR2: MNHEY, SVGAGI. CDR3 bases: TGTGCCAGCAGTTACTCTTACTCCTATAATTCACCCCTCCACTTT. Protein product: CASSYSYSYNSPLHF.

The chain recombines TRBV30 with TRBJ1-2; D gene unclear. Germline CDR1 and CDR2: GTSNPN and SVGIG (reference sequence). Trimming took 5 bases from V and 5 from J, leaving 18 bases between them. CDR3 size: 14 residues. CDR3 coding DNA: TGTGCCTGGCTCCGGTTGGCCGGCGGGTATGGCTACACCTTC. Its protein is CAWLRLAGGYGYTF.

The rearrangement links TRBV14 to TRBJ2-7, with 8 positions matching TRBD1. Germline V gene lookup returns CDR1 SGHDN and CDR2 FVKESK. The CDR3 extends over 14 amino acids. V gave up 1 base and J gave up 7 bases; unmatched junction bases: 6. DNA for the CDR3: TGTGCCAGCAGCCAAGGGGGACAGGCGGAAGAGCAGTACTTC. Translated: CASSQGGQAEEQYF.

J is TRBJ2-6 and V is TRBV5-1; no clear D gene. V was cut by 0 bases and J by 0 bases, with 4 bases left in between. This CDR3 is built from 15 residues. The V gene's germline CDR1 is SGHRS and CDR2 YFSETQ. This CDR3 reads CASSLAFSGANVLTF. The CDR3 nucleotides are TGCGCCAGCAGCTTGGCTTTCTCTGGGGCCAACGTCCTGACTTTC.

The chain carries TRBV15 and TRBJ1-1; weak D call: TRBD1 (5 bases). V was shortened by 3 bases and J by 0 bases, with 8 bases between the two germline ends. The germline gives CDR1 LNHNV, CDR2 YYDKDF (reference sequence). This CDR3 comprises 14 residues. CDR3 sequence: CATSRTVLNTEAFF. The DNA of the CDR3 is TGTGCCACCAGCAGGACAGTCTTGAACACTGAAGCTTTCTTT.

The chain joins TRBV29-1 to TRBJ1-5; no reliable D call. The CDR3 extends over 14 amino acids. Germline V CDR1 and CDR2: SQVTM, ANQGSEA. Trimming left V 4 bases short and J 3 bases short, with 13 bases between. CDR3: CSVAPTGINQPQHF. CDR3 in DNA: TGCAGCGTTGCGCCCACGGGTATCAATCAGCCCCAGCATTTT.

This chain links TRBV28 with TRBJ2-7, with 10 bases aligning to TRBD1. This CDR3 is 17 amino acids long. Germline V gene sequence: CDR1 MDHEN, CDR2 SYDVKM. V dropped 8 bases and J dropped 0; count of bases not matched to a gene: 13. In nucleotides, the CDR3 is TGTGCCAGCCCTCCCTCGAAGACAGGGGGCGGCTCCTACGAGCAGTACTTC. Its protein product is CASPPSKTGGGSYEQYF.

This chain connects TRBV5-5 to TRBJ1-2; D is perhaps TRBD1 (5 bases). V was clipped by 0 bases and J by 7 bases, with 13 bases between them. The CDR3 runs to 14 residues. Germline lookup yields CDR1 SGHKS and CDR2 YYEKEE (reference sequence). The CDR3 DNA sequence: TGTGCCAGCAGCTTGGAATGGGGGGTGGCTGGCTACACCTTC. Protein: CASSLEWGVAGYTF.

The chain carries TRBV20-1 and TRBJ2-2; D is ambiguous. This CDR3 is 11 amino acids long. Germline assignment: CDR1 DFQATT and CDR2 SNEGSKA (reference sequence). Trimming removed 1 base at V and 4 bases at J, with 1 base between. CDR3: CSARGTGELFF. CDR3 nucleotides: TGCAGTGCTAGAGGCACCGGGGAGCTGTTTTTT.

Points on this clone: The same CDR3 arises from other DNA sequences in this sample as well. V and J are TRBV5-1 and TRBJ1-5; no clear D. Trimming stripped 1 base from V and 5 bases from J, with 13 bases between. This CDR3 is 15 amino acids long. The V gene's germline CDR1 is SGHRS and CDR2 YFSETQ. The CDR3 here is CASSLSGTSDQPQHF. Written as DNA, the CDR3 is TGCGCCAGCAGCTTGTCGGGAACCTCCGATCAGCCCCAGCATTTT.

The chain has TRBV30 and TRBJ1-2, with D perhaps matching TRBD1 (5 bases). Trimming removed 0 bases from V and 7 bases from J, with 18 bases in between. This CDR3 has 15 residues. The V gene's germline CDR1 is GTSNPN and CDR2 SVGIG (reference sequence). The CDR3 is CAWSVQDTHSGGYTF. The CDR3 DNA reads TGTGCCTGGAGTGTACAGGATACTCACAGTGGTGGCTACACCTTC.

This clone was picked up one time. This sequence joins TRBV29-1 and TRBJ1-3; 12 nucleotides align to TRBD1. The CDR3 runs 15 residues. Germline lookup yields CDR1 SQVTM and CDR2 ANQGSEA. J lost 4 bases, V lost 4 bases, and 5 bases had no gene match. The chain's CDR3 is CSVGSGQGAGNTIYF. CDR3 in DNA: TGCAGCGTTGGATCGGGACAGGGGGCGGGAAACACCATATATTTT.

J is TRBJ2-5 and V is TRBV28; tentative D call: TRBD1 (6 bases). The germline gives CDR1 MDHEN, CDR2 SYDVKM. CDR3 length: 19 residues. Trimming removed 5 bases at V and 3 bases at J, with 28 bases between. The CDR3: CASSVVGRHSRGLKETQYF. CDR3 DNA sequence: TGTGCCAGCAGTGTAGTGGGTCGACACTCCAGGGGCCTAAAAGAGACCCAGTACTTC.

The chain combines TRBV4-2 with TRBJ1-1, with D hard to call. This CDR3 comprises 13 residues. The ends were cut back, 5 bases at V and 0 bases at J, with 7 bases in the middle. Germline CDR1 is LGHNA and CDR2 is YNFKEQ. Here the CDR3 DNA reads TGTGCCAGCAGCTTGGAAATGAACACTGAAGCTTTCTTT. This translates into CASSLEMNTEAFF.

The genes are TRBV7-2 and TRBJ2-5; 8 bases are a match to TRBD1. From germline, CDR1 is SGHTA and CDR2 FQGNSA. V was clipped by 0 bases and J by 2 bases; unmatched bases: 2. The CDR3 runs to 15 residues. CDR3 in DNA: TGTGCCAGCAGCTTAGCCCGACAGGGGCAAGAGACCCAGTACTTC. Its translation is CASSLARQGQETQYF.

This rearrangement joins TRBV29-1 to TRBJ2-4; 11 bases fit TRBD2. The CDR3 loop spans 14 amino acids. The germline gives CDR1 SQVTM, CDR2 ANQGSEA. The V and J ends lost 7 bases and 5 bases, in that order; junction bases with no gene match: 7. CDR3 DNA sequence: TGCAGCGCTCATACTAGCGGGGGTGAAAACATTCAGTACTTC. Its translation: CSAHTSGGENIQYF.

The V and J genes are TRBV7-2 and TRBJ2-3; the D gene is possibly TRBD2 (6 bases). The CDR3 totals 15 residues. Germline values: CDR1 SGHTA, CDR2 FQGNSA. Trimming stripped 0 bases from V and 0 bases from J, with 7 bases between. DNA of the CDR3: TGTGCCAGCAGCTTAGCCAGCGGGAGCACAGATACGCAGTATTTT. Protein product: CASSLASGSTDTQYF.

The J gene is TRBJ1-3, the V gene TRBV19, with TRBD1 matching over 9 bases. The trim removed 5 bases at V and 1 base at J, leaving 6 bases unmatched. Germline V gene lookup returns CDR1 LNHDA and CDR2 SQIVND (reference sequence). The CDR3 extends over 16 amino acids. CDR3 sequence (DNA): TGTGCCAGTAGTCCGGAGGACAGGGGTTCTGGAAACACCATATATTTT. This codes for CASSPEDRGSGNTIYF.

The chain links TRBV11-2 to TRBJ2-5; the match to TRBD2 covers 10 bases. The CDR3 consists of 18 residues. V was clipped by 0 bases and J by 2 bases; unmatched bases: 9. CDR1 and CDR2 from the germline V gene are SGHAT and FQNNGV. The CDR3 nucleotides are TGTGCCAGCAGCTTAGATTTGCGGACTAGCGGATTTCAAGAGACCCAGTACTTC. It yields the protein CASSLDLRTSGFQETQYF.